The clone carrying this T cell receptor beta chain was recorded many times. Its antigen is unidentified. Relying on iRepertoire HTBI primers and Arm-PCR of CDR3 regions, the team built TCR beta libraries. In the original workflow: The study identified 50 to 70 TRBV and approximately 15 TRBJ segments across samples. One entry per CDR3 protein results from TCRdb running MiXCR on the multiplex PCR reads. The V and J calls come from TCRdb's annotation, not from the publication. The table shows hundreds of thousands of distinct CDR3 sequences, with roughly 13% occurring only once. The source of the sample is a study of regulatory T cells in long-lasting Graves disease. The V gene end was trimmed by 0 bases and the J gene end by 6 bases; junction bases not matched to a gene: 5. The CDR3 has 15 amino acids. The germline V gene has CDR1 LNHNV and CDR2 YYDKDF (reference sequence). General study findings and limits: Persistent disease preferred TRBV28, TRBJ1-2 and TRBJ2-5.

As for time point: newly diagnosed GD, antithyroid drugs for less than 3 months. The TCR library was made from RNA that had been extracted from PBMCs in TRIzol. The sample also formed part of further work on T cells in Graves' hyperthyroidism and ophthalmopathy.

The origin of this receptor is a man between 25 and 39 years old with Graves disease. Source: peripheral blood mononuclear cells (PBMCs), taken at new diagnosis, from a patient treated with antithyroid drugs. The chain employs TRBV15 and TRBJ2-1; 7 bases match TRBD2. CDR3 bases: TGTGCCACCAGCAGAGATCGGCTAGCGGTCAATGAGCAGTTCTTC. Translating gives CATSRDRLAVNEQFF.